The clone carrying this TCR beta chain was seen repeatedly, ten times or more. What it recognizes is unknown. This sample stems from a study of Graves' ophthalmopathy and Graves' hyperthyroidism. Study as a whole: Specimen type is peripheral blood, obtained at initial diagnosis before any treatment. The study, taken as a whole, reports: A model of 13 signatures distinguished ophthalmopathy from stable hyperthyroidism at 85% to 90% sensitivity and roughly 82% specificity.

Using RNA transcripts, the TCR beta CDR3 regions were amplified. An initial RT-PCR round employing HTBI primers preceded a second-round multiplex PCR. TCRdb recomputed calls from the multiplex PCR reads with MiXCR, one row per CDR3 protein. Of around 470,000 distinct CDR3 sequences detected, 14% appear once; the ten largest clones hold about 10%. The sequence was obtained from a woman aged 25 to 45 with Graves' ophthalmopathy. The sequencing input was blood.

For the CDR3, the DNA is TGTGCCAGCAAAAAGACAGACACCGGGGAGCTGTTTTTT. Translation gives CASKKTDTGELFF. V and J are TRBV6-2 or TRBV6-3 and TRBJ2-2; TRBD1 might be the D (5 bases). The length of the CDR3 is 13 residues. Germline loops: CDR1 MNHEY, CDR2 SVGEGT. V gave up 7 bases and J gave up 3 bases, with 9 bases separating them.